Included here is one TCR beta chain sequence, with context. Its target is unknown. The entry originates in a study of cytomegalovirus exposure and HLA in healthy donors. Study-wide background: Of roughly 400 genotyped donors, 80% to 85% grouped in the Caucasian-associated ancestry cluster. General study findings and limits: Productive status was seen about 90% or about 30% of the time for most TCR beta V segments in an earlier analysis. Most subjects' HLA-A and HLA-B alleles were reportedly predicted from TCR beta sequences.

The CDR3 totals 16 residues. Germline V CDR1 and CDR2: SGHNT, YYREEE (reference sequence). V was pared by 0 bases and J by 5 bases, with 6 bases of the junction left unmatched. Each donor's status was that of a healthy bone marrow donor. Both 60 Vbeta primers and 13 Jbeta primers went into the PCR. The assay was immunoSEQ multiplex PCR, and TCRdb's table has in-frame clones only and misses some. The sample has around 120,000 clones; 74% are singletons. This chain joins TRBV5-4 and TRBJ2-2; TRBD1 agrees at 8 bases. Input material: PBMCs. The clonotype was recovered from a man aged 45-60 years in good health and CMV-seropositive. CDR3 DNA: TGTGCCAGCAGCTTGGGGCCAGGGGGCTTGACCGGGGAGCTGTTTTTT. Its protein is CASSLGPGGLTGELFF. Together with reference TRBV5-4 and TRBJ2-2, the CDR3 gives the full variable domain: ETGVTQSPTHLIKTRGQQVTLRCSSQSGHNTVSWYQQALGQGPQFIFQYYREEENGRGNFPPRFSGLQFPNYSSELNVNALELDDSALYLCASSLGPGGLTGELFFGEGSRLTVL.